Included here is one T cell receptor beta chain sequence, with context. Its antigen is currently unknown. This entry comes from a study of PD-1 blockade in classical Hodgkin lymphoma. As for the study in general: Once every 2 weeks, patients received intravenous nivolumab at 3 mg/kg. Study-level results: Patients who responded completely had about the same baseline diversity as newly diagnosed patients.

With no exception, relapse followed autologous stem cell transplantation in all patients, and brentuximab vedotin exposure varied. Per germline, CDR1 SGHRS and CDR2 YFSETQ. There are 14 residues in the CDR3. With 1 base removed from V and 4 bases from J, the gap between germline ends came to 8 bases. The protocol was immunoSEQ multiplex PCR, while the TCRdb copy is restricted to in-frame clones and leaves out a portion. The sample records about 110,000 clones, roughly nine tenths being singletons. This clonotype originated in a human donor with classical Hodgkin lymphoma. This rearrangement joins TRBV5-1 to TRBJ2-2; D is possibly TRBD1 (5 bases). The sample in question was peripheral blood mononuclear cells (PBMCs), obtained before the second cycle of nivolumab. The CDR3 loop is CASSLQGITGELFF. The DNA for the CDR3 is TGCGCCAGCAGCTTGCAGGGAATCACCGGGGAGCTGTTTTTT.